Only a few counts were recorded for the clone carrying this T cell receptor beta chain. As yet, its antigen is unknown. The junction departs from the called germline gene at one end, perhaps through a read error. Amplified material comprised TCR beta CDR3 regions derived from RNA transcripts. HTBI primers were employed in first-round RT-PCR, then a second-round multiplex PCR followed. Using its own MiXCR run on the multiplex PCR reads, TCRdb lists one record per CDR3 protein. The table records some 350,000 distinct CDR3 sequences, about a sixth of them present only once. The sample comes from a study of Graves' ophthalmopathy and Graves' hyperthyroidism. The study's findings and limits: Blood repertoires reportedly contained most expanded thyroid clonotypes above 0.001 frequency.

Germline CDR1 is SEHNR and CDR2 is FQNEAQ (reference sequence). The CDR3 totals 15 residues. The chain employs TRBV7-9 and TRBJ2-7, with 8 positions matching TRBD2. The receptor comes from an adult woman with stable Graves' hyperthyroidism. Material: peripheral blood. The CDR3 sequence: CASGLSGLAQREQYF. CDR3 in DNA: TGTGCCAGCGGCTTAAGTGGACTAGCTCAACGGGAGCAGTACTTC.